The T cell receptor beta chain under discussion was sequenced for a study of CXCR3-negative and CXCR3-positive naive CD8 T cells (dated by TCRdb to the late 2010s). Regarding the research as a whole: In total, 130 million to 150 million TRB reads were obtained, which works out to roughly 1.5 +/- 0.3 million reads per library. For the TRBV-TRBJ cluster analysis, the naive subsets came from 5 donors, while the memory cells came from 3 donors. Diversity and physicochemical repertoire analyses covered over 10 donors pooled from two independent experiments. What the work shows at the level of the full study, not this receptor alone: Similar TRBV-TRBJ usage was shown by naive CXCR3-negative and CXCR3-positive cells from the same donor, whereas distinct patterns were shown by memory cells. TRB CDR3s from CXCR3-positive naive cells showed higher hydrophobicity (lower Kidera factor 4), lower energy, and higher strength and volume indices than CXCR3-negative naive cells. Repertoire diversity was comparably high in both naive subsets but much lower in memory CD8+ T cells. Freshly isolated PBMCs were used for most assays because CXCR3 expression went down partially after cryopreservation. Surface CD5, linked to self-reactivity in mice, was comparable between naive subsets; TCR interaction strength was therefore also inferred from TRB CDR3 physicochemical properties.

The instrument given in TCRdb is NextSeq 550. The Human TCR Profiling Kit (MiLaboratory) was used to make UMI-labeled 5' RACE TRB cDNA libraries. The full amount of extracted RNA was used for cDNA synthesis, and the full amount of resulting cDNA was used for PCR amplification. Libraries were prepared in parallel with an identical number of PCR cycles. On the authors' methods: With a minimum of two reads required per UMI, MIGEC and MiXCR pulled out about 50,000 +/- 10,000 unique UMI-labeled TRB cDNA molecules from each library. On average, about 40,000 +/- 10,000 functional in-frame TRB CDR3 nucleotide clonotypes lacking stop codons were found per library. After each sample was downsampled to 5000 UMI-labeled TRB molecules, VDJtools was used to calculate diversity metrics such as normalized Shannon-Wiener and Chao1. VDJtools computed clonotype-size-weighted physicochemical properties of the central five CDR3 residues: interaction energy, strength, volume and Kidera factor 4. After reprocessing by TCRdb, each CDR3 protein sequence is one entry, and no DNA is given. In this record, the V and J calls reflect TCRdb's handling and not the investigators' own analysis. The table kept for this sample lists roughly 86,000 distinct CDR3 sequences. Together, the top ten hold less than 1.1% of the sample.

For each CD8+ T cell subset, flow sorting was done in triplicate, and roughly 320,000 cells per subset went directly into RLT lysis buffer. To exclude memory contaminants, naive CD8+ T cells were stringently defined as CD45RO-CCR7+CD27+CD95-. Using standard density gradient centrifugation, peripheral blood mononuclear cells were isolated from buffy coats. A FACSAria III was used to flow-sort naive CXCR3-negative and CXCR3-positive CD8+ T cells. Total RNA was extracted from sorted cells with an RNeasy Mini Kit. CDR1 and CDR2, per the germline V gene, are SQVTM and ANQGSEA. The CDR3 has 14 amino acids, counting the end cysteine and phenylalanine. The DNA is not on file. As concerns this clonotype: It has no known antigen specificity.

The sequencing sample was made of naive CXCR3- CD8+ T cells from blood. In light of the paper, this sample's cell subset or site label describes: CD45RO-CCR7+CD27+CD95- naive CD8+ T cells lacking CXCR3 (TNR3-). The chain is assembled from TRBV29-1 and TRBJ1-2. The TCR originated in a human donor in good health. Some clones in this sample may be carry-over from other donors' samples. The CDR3: CSAARGASEYGYTF.